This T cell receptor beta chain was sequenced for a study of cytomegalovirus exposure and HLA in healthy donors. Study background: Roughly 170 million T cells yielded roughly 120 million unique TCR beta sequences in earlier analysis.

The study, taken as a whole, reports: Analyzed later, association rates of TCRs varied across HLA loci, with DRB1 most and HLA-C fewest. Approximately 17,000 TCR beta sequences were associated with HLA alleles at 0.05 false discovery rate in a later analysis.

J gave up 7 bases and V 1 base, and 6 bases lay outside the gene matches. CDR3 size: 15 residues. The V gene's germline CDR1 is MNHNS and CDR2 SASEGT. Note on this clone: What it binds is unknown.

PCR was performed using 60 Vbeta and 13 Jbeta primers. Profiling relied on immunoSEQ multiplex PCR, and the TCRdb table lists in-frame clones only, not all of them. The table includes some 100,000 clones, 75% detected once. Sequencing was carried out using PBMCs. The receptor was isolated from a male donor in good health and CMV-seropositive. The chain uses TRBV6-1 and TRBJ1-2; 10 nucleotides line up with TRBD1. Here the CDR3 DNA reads TGTGCCAGCAGTGAAGACGGGACAGGGGTGTGTGGCTACACCTTC. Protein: CASSEDGTGVCGYTF.